This TCR beta chain was recovered during a study of T-cell memory formation after mild COVID-19. Study background: Largely donor-specific sequence clusters came from two donors. Study findings and constraints: Pre-infection memory showed some responding clones, and this suggested that cross-reactive memory joined. While clones contracting from day 15 to 85 were balanced between CD4 and CD8, later expanders leaned CD4+. There was no confirmation that second-wave clones peaking on day 37 were SARS-CoV-2 specific.

The CDR3 has 10 residues. V was shortened by 8 bases and J by 6 bases, with 4 bases between the two germline ends. TCRdb reprocessed the 5' RACE reads via MiXCR and lists one record per CDR3 protein. Among about 250,000 distinct CDR3 sequences listed, under 20% were seen once. This clonotype has ten or more counts. As yet, its antigen is unknown. The origin of this receptor is a man younger than 35 who had mild COVID-19 (a few samples of this study predate the infection). Cell type and time point are not known. The specimen sequenced was PBMCs or a T cell subset sorted from them (not recorded which). This chain connects TRBV12-3 or TRBV12-4 to TRBJ2-2, with D unresolved. In DNA, the CDR3 is TGTGCCAGCGAAGCCGGGGAGCTGTTTTTT. Its translation: CASEAGELFF.